This T cell receptor beta chain stems from a study of post-analysis software for immune sequencing data. Study information: Relapsing-remitting, secondary progressive and progressive-relapsing courses of multiple sclerosis were included. Study-level findings and limits: Relative to controls, patients with multiple sclerosis showed significantly lower normalized Chao1 diversity. Samples from a shared batch, those prepared together, strongly co-clustered by F measure. TRBV segments more frequent in patients than in controls numbered roughly five and included TRBV5-6, TRBV5-1 and TRBV20-1.

cDNA libraries for TCR beta contained unique molecular identifiers. Yield was roughly 500,000 cDNA molecules from approximately 0.91 to 9.4 million T cells. TCRdb itself ran the PCR reads through MiXCR, one entry per CDR3 protein. The table includes 450,000 to 700,000 distinct CDR3 sequences, roughly two fifths detected once. The CDR3 extends over 14 amino acids. V lost 4 bases, J lost 1 base, and 2 bases stayed unmatched. The V gene's germline CDR1 is LGHDT and CDR2 YNNKEL (reference sequence). About this clonotype: Its matching antigen is unknown.

The sample comprised blood. The sequence was obtained from a girl aged 10 to 17 with multiple sclerosis. The V call is TRBV3-1, the J call TRBJ1-2, with 8 bases identical to TRBD1. The CDR3 protein is CASSRTGINYGYTF. The CDR3 DNA follows: TGTGCCAGCAGCCGGACAGGGATTAACTATGGCTACACCTTC.